The rows below give T cell receptor beta chains drawn from one sample of a study of shared clonotypes between healthy human individuals. The repertoire was sequenced with immunoSEQ multiplex PCR; TCRdb's copy has only in-frame clones and lacks some. The sample holds roughly 330,000 clones, roughly 70% seen once. Sequenced sample: memory CD4+ T cells sorted from blood. Source of these receptors: a man aged 25 to 45 in good health. Both conserved end residues are part of each CDR3. Each record gives: V gene, D gene, J gene, clone size, CDR3 DNA, CDR3 protein. A D gene is named only where the DNA matches it firmly. Rows give clone size only sometimes, using once, few, many, or a class for an expanded clone.

TRBV27	TRBD2	TRBJ2-7	-	TGTGCCAGCAGTTTACAGAGACTAGCCACGAACGAGCAGTACTTC	CASSLQRLATNEQYF
TRBV28	-	TRBJ2-5	-	TGTGCCAGCAGTCCCCCCCTGGCGGTGCAGGAGACCCAGTACTTC	CASSPPLAVQETQYF
TRBV5-4	TRBD1	TRBJ2-2	once	TGTGCCAGCAGCTTTTCGGACAGGGTTACGGGGGAGCTGTTTTTT	CASSFSDRVTGELFF
TRBV6-1	TRBD1	TRBJ2-7	-	TGTGCCAGCAGTGCGACAGGGGGCCCCTACGAGCAGTACTTC	CASSATGGPYEQYF
TRBV2	-	TRBJ2-7	-	TGTGCCAGCAGCGGGGGGCGGGAAAACTCCTACGAGCAGTACTTC	CASSGGRENSYEQYF
TRBV9	-	TRBJ2-2	once	TGTGCCAGCAGCGTCTATACAGGAATAACCGGGGAGCTGTTTTTT	CASSVYTGITGELFF
TRBV5-6	-	TRBJ2-5	-	TGTGCCAGCAGCCGCCAGAAAGAGACCCAGTACTTC	CASSRQKETQYF
TRBV7-2	TRBD2	TRBJ2-2	-	TGTGCCAGCAGCTTCGTCGAGGGTCTAGCGGGCGTCGGGGAGCTGTTTTTT	CASSFVEGLAGVGELFF
TRBV30	-	TRBJ1-2	-	TGTGCCTGGAGCCCAACAGAGGGGTACGGCTACACCTTC	CAWSPTEGYGYTF
TRBV18	-	TRBJ2-1	few	TGTGCCAGCTCACCACCTGTAGGGACACGGGCCTCTACCTACAATGAGCAGTTCTTC	CASSPPVGTRASTYNEQFF
TRBV7-6	-	TRBJ2-2	-	TGTGCCAGCAGCTTAGTTTTTGGGACCACCGGGGAGCTGTTTTTT	CASSLVFGTTGELFF
TRBV30	-	TRBJ2-1	-	TGTGCCTGGAGCGCAAAGTGGGGGCCACAGTTCTTC	CAWSAKWGPQFF
TRBV6-5	-	TRBJ2-7	-	TGTGCCAGCAGGCATGGAATCTACGAGCAGTACTTC	CASRHGIYEQYF
TRBV28	-	TRBJ1-5	-	TGTGCCAGCAGTTTATCACCCGGACCGGGCAATCAGCCCCAGCATTTT	CASSLSPGPGNQPQHF
TRBV15	TRBD2	TRBJ2-7	-	TGTGCCACCAGCAGGGGGGGGGACTTGGGCTACGAGCAGTACTTC	CATSRGGDLGYEQYF
TRBV5-4	-	TRBJ1-2	-	TGTGCCAGCAGCCCTGGGGGGTACAGTGGCTACACCTTC	CASSPGGYSGYTF
TRBV5-6	-	TRBJ1-1	few	TGTGCCAGCAGCTTGGGCTTAGTGAACACTGAAGCTTTCTTT	CASSLGLVNTEAFF
TRBV5-8	TRBD1	TRBJ2-5	-	TGTGCCAGCAGCGGCGGGACAGGCTTACTCCAAGAGACCCAGTACTTC	CASSGGTGLLQETQYF
TRBV2	-	TRBJ1-4	-	TGTGCCAGCACAGGGTTCGGCGAAAAACTGTTTTTT	CASTGFGEKLFF
TRBV4-1	-	TRBJ2-2	few	TGCGCCAGCAGCCAAGAACAGGGCCCCGGGGAGCTGTTTTTT	CASSQEQGPGELFF
TRBV12-1	-	TRBJ2-2	-	TGTGCCAGCAGCTTTGATCGGACAGGGGTGAACACCGGGGAGCTGTTTTTT	CASSFDRTGVNTGELFF
TRBV7-6	TRBD1	TRBJ2-5	few	TGTGCCAGCAGCTCAGATGACAGGGGTAGAGAGACCCAGTACTTC	CASSSDDRGRETQYF
TRBV30	-	TRBJ1-2	-	TGTGCCTGGAGCGTCGGAGGAACCTATGGCTACACCTTC	CAWSVGGTYGYTF
TRBV28	-	TRBJ2-7	-	TGTGCCAGCAGGGGATGGAGCTCCTACGAGCAGTACTTC	CASRGWSSYEQYF
TRBV11-3	TRBD2	TRBJ2-2	-	TGTGCCAGCAGCGAATCTGGCGGGAGCCCCGGGGAGCTGTTTTTT	CASSESGGSPGELFF
TRBV2	TRBD2	TRBJ2-7	-	TGTGCCTCCTCCCTCGGGAGGGCCTACGAGCAGTACTTC	CASSLGRAYEQYF
TRBV29-1	-	TRBJ2-2	-	TGCAGCGCGGGAAAACGGGGGGCCGGCGCCGGGGAGCTGTTTTTT	CSAGKRGAGAGELFF
TRBV28	-	TRBJ1-2	-	TGTGCCAGCAGTCCCGCCAGGGTTAGAGGCTACACCTTC	CASSPARVRGYTF
TRBV28	-	TRBJ2-7	-	TGTGCCAGCAGTTTCTCCGGGACTTCTTACGAGCAGTACTTC	CASSFSGTSYEQYF
TRBV28	-	TRBJ2-7	-	TGTGCCAGCAGTTCTATATTCGGGGGTTTCTTTACGACCAGGCACTACGAGCAGTACTTC	CASSSIFGGFFTTRHYEQYF
TRBV29-1	TRBD1	TRBJ1-3	once	TGCAGCGTCCTCGACAGGGGGATTCCTAGCACCATATATTTT	CSVLDRGIPSTIYF
TRBV18	TRBD2	TRBJ2-2	-	TGTGCCAGCTCACCTCTTCCTAGCGGAAAAGGACGGGGCGGGGAGCTGTTTTTT	CASSPLPSGKGRGGELFF
TRBV27	-	TRBJ2-1	-	-	CASSSSRTQYNEQFF
TRBV6-5	-	TRBJ1-2	-	TGTGCCAGCAGCCGGGTCCCCGCGGGGCTTTATGGCTACACCTTC	CASSRVPAGLYGYTF
TRBV6-6	-	TRBJ1-4	-	TGTGCCAGCAGCTTTGCCGCAAACAATGAAAAACTGTTTTTT	CASSFAANNEKLFF
TRBV7-7	TRBD2	TRBJ2-2	-	TGTGCTAGCAGCTGGGGGGGATACACCGGGGAGCTGTTTTTT	CASSWGGYTGELFF
TRBV7-9	TRBD1	TRBJ1-4	-	TGTGCCAGCAGCTTAGGGGACAGGGAAAATGAAAAACTGTTTTTT	CASSLGDRENEKLFF
TRBV25-1	-	TRBJ2-1	-	TGTGCCAGCAGGCCGAGTCTTGGTGAGCAGTTCTTC	CASRPSLGEQFF
TRBV27	-	TRBJ1-2	-	TGTGCCAGCACTCGGGTGATGGGGGGAGCTAACTATGGCTACACCTTC	CASTRVMGGANYGYTF
TRBV9	-	TRBJ2-7	-	TGTGCCAGCAGCGTAGCTAACTCCTACGAGCAGTACTTC	CASSVANSYEQYF
TRBV10-3	-	TRBJ2-5	-	TGTGCCATCCGTGACACCCCCTGGGAGACCCAGTACTTC	CAIRDTPWETQYF
TRBV7-3	TRBD2	TRBJ2-3	-	TGTGCCAGCAGCTTAGAGGGTAGCGGGAGGAACCTCAAGCCAGATACGCAGTATTTT	CASSLEGSGRNLKPDTQYF
TRBV30	-	TRBJ1-4	-	TGTGCCTGGAGCATGGGGGAACTGTTTTTT	CAWSMGELFF
TRBV9	TRBD1	TRBJ1-2	many	TGTGCCAGCAGCGTAGTCGGAGACAGGGGAAAGGGCTACACCTTC	CASSVVGDRGKGYTF
TRBV6-6	-	TRBJ2-5	-	TGTGCCAGCAGTTACGGGGAGCGGCAAGAGACCCAGTACTTC	CASSYGERQETQYF
TRBV9	-	TRBJ2-5	many	TGTGCCAGCAGCGTAGGAGCATCCGAGACCCAGTACTTC	CASSVGASETQYF
TRBV5-5	-	TRBJ2-3	-	TGTGCCAGCAGCCTCCAAGGAGCGTTTACTAGCACAGATACGCAGTATTTT	CASSLQGAFTSTDTQYF
TRBV28	-	TRBJ2-7	-	TGTGCCAGCAGTTCCCCAGGGACAAGGAGCTCCTACGAGCAGTACTTC	CASSSPGTRSSYEQYF
TRBV6-1	-	TRBJ2-3	-	TGTGCCAGCGGGATTGGGAGTACGAGCACAGATACGCAGTATTTT	CASGIGSTSTDTQYF
TRBV28	-	TRBJ1-2	-	TGTGCCAGCAGTTTCAACTATGGCTACACCTTC	CASSFNYGYTF
TRBV29-1	-	TRBJ2-7	-	TGCAGCGTTGGAGGGCCCGGGTTCGAGCAGTACTTC	CSVGGPGFEQYF
TRBV5-6	-	TRBJ2-4	-	TGTGCCAGCAGCTTGGGTGGGGGTGCCAAAAACATTCAGTACTTC	CASSLGGGAKNIQYF
TRBV2	TRBD2	TRBJ2-7	-	TGTGCCAGCAGTGAATCTAGCGGGAGCTACGAGCAGTACTTC	CASSESSGSYEQYF
TRBV28	-	TRBJ2-7	many	TGTGCCAGCAGTTCCGGGGGAGCCACCCCCTACGAGCAGTACTTC	CASSSGGATPYEQYF